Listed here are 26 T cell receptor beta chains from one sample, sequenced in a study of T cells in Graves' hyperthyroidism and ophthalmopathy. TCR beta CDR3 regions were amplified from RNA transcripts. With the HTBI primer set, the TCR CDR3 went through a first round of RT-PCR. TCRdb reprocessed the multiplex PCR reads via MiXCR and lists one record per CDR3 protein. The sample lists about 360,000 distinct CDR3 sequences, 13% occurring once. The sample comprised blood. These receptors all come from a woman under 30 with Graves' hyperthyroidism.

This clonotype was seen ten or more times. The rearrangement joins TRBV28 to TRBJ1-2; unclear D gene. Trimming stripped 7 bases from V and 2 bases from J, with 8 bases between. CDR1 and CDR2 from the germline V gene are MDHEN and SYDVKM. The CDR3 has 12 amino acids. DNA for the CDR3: TGTGCCAGCAACAAACAGAACTATGGCTACACCTTC. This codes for CASNKQNYGYTF.

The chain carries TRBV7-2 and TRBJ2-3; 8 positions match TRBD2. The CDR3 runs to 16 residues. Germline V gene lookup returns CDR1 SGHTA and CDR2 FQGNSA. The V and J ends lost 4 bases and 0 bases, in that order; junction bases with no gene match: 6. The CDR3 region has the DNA TGTGCCAGCAGCTCCCTACTAGCGGCTAGCACAGATACGCAGTATTTT. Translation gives CASSSLLAASTDTQYF.

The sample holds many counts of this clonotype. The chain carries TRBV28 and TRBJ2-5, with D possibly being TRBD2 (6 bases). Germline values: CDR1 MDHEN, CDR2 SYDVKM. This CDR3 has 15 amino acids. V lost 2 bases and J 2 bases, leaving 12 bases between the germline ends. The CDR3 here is CASSLGPAGQETQYF. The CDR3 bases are TGTGCCAGCAGTTTAGGTCCCGCGGGACAAGAGACCCAGTACTTC.

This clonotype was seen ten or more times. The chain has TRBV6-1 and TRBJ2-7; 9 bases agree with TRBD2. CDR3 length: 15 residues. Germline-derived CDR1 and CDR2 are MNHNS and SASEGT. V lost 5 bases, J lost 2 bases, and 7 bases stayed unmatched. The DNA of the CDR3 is TGTGCCAGCAGTCTCCGGACTAGCGTGACCTACGAGCAGTACTTC. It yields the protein CASSLRTSVTYEQYF.

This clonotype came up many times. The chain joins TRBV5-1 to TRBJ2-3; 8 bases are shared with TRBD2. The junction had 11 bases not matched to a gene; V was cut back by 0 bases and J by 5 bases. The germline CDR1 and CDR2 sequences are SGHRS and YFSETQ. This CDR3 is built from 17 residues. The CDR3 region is CASSLASGAGAGDTQYF. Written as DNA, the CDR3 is TGCGCCAGCAGCTTGGCCTCCGGAGCGGGAGCGGGAGATACGCAGTATTTT. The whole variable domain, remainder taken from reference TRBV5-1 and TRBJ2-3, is KAGVTQTPRYLIKTRGQQVTLSCSPISGHRSVSWYQQTPGQGLQFLFEYFSETQRNKGNFPGRFSGRQFSNSRSEMNVSTLELGDSALYLCASSLASGAGAGDTQYFGPGTRLTVL.

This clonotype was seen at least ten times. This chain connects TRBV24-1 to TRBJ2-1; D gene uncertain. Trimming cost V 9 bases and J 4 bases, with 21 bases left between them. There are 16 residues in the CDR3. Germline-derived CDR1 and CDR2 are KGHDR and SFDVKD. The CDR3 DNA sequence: TGTGCCACCCCCAGAGGTGCAACCCGCCCTTACAATGAGCAGTTCTTC. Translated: CATPRGATRPYNEQFF.

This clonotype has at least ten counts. The CDR3 DNA reads as TGTGCCAGCAGCACGGGGGCCGGGGAGCTGTTTTTT. Translating gives CASSTGAGELFF. The rearrangement uses TRBV3-1 and TRBJ2-2; perhaps TRBD2 as D (6 bases). V was clipped by 5 bases and J by 6 bases, with 7 bases between them. The CDR3 is 12 residues long. Germline values: CDR1 LGHDT, CDR2 YNNKEL (reference sequence). The full variable domain, its missing parts supplied by reference TRBV3-1 and TRBJ2-2, is DTAVSQTPKYLVTQMGNDKSIKCEQNLGHDTMYWYKQDSKKFLKIMFSYNNKELIINETVPNRFSPKSPDKAHLNLHINSLELGDSAVYFCASSTGAGELFFGEGSRLTVL.

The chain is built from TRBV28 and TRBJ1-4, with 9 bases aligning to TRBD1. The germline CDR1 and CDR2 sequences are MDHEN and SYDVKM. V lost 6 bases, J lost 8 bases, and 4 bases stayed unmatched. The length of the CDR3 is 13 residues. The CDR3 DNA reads TGTGCCAGCAGCCGGACAGGGGTCGAAAAACTGTTTTTT. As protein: CASSRTGVEKLFF.

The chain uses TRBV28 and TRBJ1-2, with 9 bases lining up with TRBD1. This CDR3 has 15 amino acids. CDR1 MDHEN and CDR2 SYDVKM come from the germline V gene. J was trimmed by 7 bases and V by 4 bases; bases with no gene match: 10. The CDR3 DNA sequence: TGTGCCAGCAGTTCCCACCCGGGACAGGGCAGTGGCTACACCTTC. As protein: CASSSHPGQGSGYTF.

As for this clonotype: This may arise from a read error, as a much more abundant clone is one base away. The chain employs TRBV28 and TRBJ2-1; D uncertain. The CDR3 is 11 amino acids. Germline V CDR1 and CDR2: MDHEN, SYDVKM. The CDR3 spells CASGLPNEQFF. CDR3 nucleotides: TGTGCCAGCGGTTTACCGAATGAGCAGTTCTTC.

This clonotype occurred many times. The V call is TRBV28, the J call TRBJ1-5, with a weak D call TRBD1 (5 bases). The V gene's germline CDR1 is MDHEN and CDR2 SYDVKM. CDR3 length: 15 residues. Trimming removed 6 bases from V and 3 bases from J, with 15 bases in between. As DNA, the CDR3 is TGTGCCAGCAGAAACGGGGGGGTTACCAATCAGCCCCAGCATTTT. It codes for CASRNGGVTNQPQHF.

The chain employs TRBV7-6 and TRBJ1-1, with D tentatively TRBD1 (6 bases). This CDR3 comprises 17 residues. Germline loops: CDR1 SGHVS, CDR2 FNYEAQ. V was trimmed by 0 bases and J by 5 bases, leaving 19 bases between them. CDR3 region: CASSLAPGEGVETEAFF. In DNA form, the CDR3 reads TGTGCCAGCAGCTTAGCGCCAGGGGAGGGAGTAGAGACTGAAGCTTTCTTT.

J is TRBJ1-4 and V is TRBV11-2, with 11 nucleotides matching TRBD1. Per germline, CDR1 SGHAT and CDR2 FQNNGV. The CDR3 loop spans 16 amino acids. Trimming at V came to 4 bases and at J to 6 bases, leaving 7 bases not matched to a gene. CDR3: CASSSGQGAGDEKLFF. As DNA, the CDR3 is TGTGCCAGCAGCTCCGGACAGGGGGCCGGGGATGAAAAACTGTTTTTT.

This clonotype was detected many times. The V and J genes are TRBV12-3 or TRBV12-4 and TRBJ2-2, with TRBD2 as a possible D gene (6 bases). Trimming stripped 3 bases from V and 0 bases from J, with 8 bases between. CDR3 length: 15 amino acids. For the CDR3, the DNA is TGTGCCAGCAGTTTCGGCGGGGCGAACACCGGGGAGCTGTTTTTT. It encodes CASSFGGANTGELFF.

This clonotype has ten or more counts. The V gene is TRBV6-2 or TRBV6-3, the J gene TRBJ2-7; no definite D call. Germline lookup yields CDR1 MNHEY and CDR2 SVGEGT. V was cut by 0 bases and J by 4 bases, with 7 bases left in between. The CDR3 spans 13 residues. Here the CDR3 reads CASSYSHKYEQYF. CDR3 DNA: TGTGCCAGCAGTTACTCCCATAAGTACGAGCAGTACTTC.

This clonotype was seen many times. The CDR3 here is CASSLYGGSYEQYF. CDR3 coding DNA: TGTGCCAGCAGTTTGTACGGGGGAAGTTACGAGCAGTACTTC. The chain recombines TRBV27 with TRBJ2-7, with a possible D match to TRBD2 (6 bases). CDR1 and CDR2 (germline): MNHEY, SMNVEV (reference sequence). The CDR3 length is 14 residues. The V end was cut by 3 bases, the J end by 4 bases, with 13 bases between.

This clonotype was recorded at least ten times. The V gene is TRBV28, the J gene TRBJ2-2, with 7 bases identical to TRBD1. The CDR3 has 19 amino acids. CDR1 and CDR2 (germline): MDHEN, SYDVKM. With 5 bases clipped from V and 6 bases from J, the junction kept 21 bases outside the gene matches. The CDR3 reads CASSLLGDRGILIAGELFF. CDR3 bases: TGTGCCAGCAGTCTACTCGGGGACAGAGGAATCCTTATAGCCGGGGAGCTGTTTTTT.

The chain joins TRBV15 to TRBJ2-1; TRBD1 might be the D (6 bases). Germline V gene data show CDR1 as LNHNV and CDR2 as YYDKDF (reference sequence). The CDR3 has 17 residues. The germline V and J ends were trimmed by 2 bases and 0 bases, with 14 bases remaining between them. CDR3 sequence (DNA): TGTGCCACCAGCAGAACTGGACAGTCCAGCTCCTACAATGAGCAGTTCTTC. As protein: CATSRTGQSSSYNEQFF.

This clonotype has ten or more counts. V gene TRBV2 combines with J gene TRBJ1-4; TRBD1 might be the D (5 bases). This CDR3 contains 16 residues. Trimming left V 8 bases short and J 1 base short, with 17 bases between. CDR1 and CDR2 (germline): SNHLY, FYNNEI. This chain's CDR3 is CASRDVTFGTNEKLFF. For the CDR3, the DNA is TGTGCCAGCCGGGACGTCACTTTCGGAACTAATGAAAAACTGTTTTTT.

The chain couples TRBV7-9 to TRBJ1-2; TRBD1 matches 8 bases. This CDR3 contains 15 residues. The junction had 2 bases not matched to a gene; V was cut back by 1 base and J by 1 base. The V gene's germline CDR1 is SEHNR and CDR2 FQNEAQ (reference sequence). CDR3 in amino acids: CASSLETGDNYGYTF. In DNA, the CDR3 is TGTGCCAGCAGCTTAGAGACAGGGGATAACTATGGCTACACCTTC.

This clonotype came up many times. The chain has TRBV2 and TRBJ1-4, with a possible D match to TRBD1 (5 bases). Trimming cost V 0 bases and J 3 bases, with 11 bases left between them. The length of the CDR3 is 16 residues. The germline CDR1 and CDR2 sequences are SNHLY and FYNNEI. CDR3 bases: TGTGCCAGCAGTGAAGCGGCGGCAGGGTCTAATGAAAAACTGTTTTTT. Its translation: CASSEAAAGSNEKLFF.

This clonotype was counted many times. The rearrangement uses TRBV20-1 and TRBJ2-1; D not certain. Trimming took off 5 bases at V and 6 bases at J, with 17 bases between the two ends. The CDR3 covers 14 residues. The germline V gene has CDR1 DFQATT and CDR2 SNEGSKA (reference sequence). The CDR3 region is CSAPQAGGRNEQFF. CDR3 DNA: TGCAGTGCTCCCCAGGCAGGTGGGCGCAATGAGCAGTTCTTC.

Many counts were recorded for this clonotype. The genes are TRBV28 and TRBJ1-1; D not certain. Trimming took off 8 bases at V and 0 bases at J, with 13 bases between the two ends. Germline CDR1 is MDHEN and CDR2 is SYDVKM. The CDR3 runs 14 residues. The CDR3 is CASRPPYMNTEAFF. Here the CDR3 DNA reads TGTGCCAGCCGTCCCCCCTACATGAACACTGAAGCTTTCTTT.

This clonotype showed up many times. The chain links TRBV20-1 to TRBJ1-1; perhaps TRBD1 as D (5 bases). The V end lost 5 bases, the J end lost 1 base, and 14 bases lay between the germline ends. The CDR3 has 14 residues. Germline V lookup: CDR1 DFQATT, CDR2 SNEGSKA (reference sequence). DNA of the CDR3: TGCAGTGCTCCCGCCCGGGGCGGGAACACTGAAGCTTTCTTT. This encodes CSAPARGGNTEAFF.

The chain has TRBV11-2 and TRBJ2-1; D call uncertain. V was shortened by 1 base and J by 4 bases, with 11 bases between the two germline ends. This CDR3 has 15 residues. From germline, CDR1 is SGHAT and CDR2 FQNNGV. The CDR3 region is CASSLGPNGYNEQFF. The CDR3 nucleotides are TGTGCCAGCAGCTTAGGGCCAAACGGTTACAATGAGCAGTTCTTC.

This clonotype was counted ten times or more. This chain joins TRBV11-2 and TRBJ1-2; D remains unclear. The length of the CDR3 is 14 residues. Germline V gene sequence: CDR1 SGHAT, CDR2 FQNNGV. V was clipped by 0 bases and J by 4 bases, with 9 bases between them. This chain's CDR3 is CASSLESATYGYTF. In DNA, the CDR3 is TGTGCCAGCAGCTTAGAGTCAGCGACCTATGGCTACACCTTC.